These 20 T cell receptor beta chains were sequenced from one sample in a study of cytomegalovirus exposure and HLA in healthy donors. Primers for the PCR totalled 60 Vbeta and 13 Jbeta. TCRdb keeps only in-frame clones here, not all; method: immunoSEQ multiplex PCR. The sample has some 110,000 clones, 69% seen once. The sequenced sample was PBMCs. All receptors derive from a man aged 25 to 40 in good health and CMV-seronegative.

The V gene is TRBV7-9, the J gene TRBJ1-1, with 7 nucleotides matching TRBD1. CDR3 length: 15 residues. In germline, CDR1 is SEHNR, CDR2 FQNEAQ (reference sequence). V was clipped by 7 bases and J by 3 bases; unmatched bases: 11. The CDR3 DNA reads TGTGCCAGCAACCGACAGGGAATGAAGGACACTGAAGCTTTCTTT. Its protein product is CASNRQGMKDTEAFF.

J is TRBJ2-7 and V is TRBV28; 7 nucleotides line up with TRBD1. This CDR3 contains 13 residues. The trim removed 10 bases at V and 2 bases at J, leaving 8 bases unmatched. Per the germline V gene, CDR1 is MDHEN and CDR2 is SYDVKM. CDR3 DNA: TGTGCCACTACCGGGACAGTAACCTACGAGCAGTACTTC. Amino acids: CATTGTVTYEQYF.

This clone has only one observation. The V and J genes are TRBV2 and TRBJ2-7; no clear D. Germline lookup yields CDR1 SNHLY and CDR2 FYNNEI. The ends were cut back, 4 bases at V and 6 bases at J, with 4 bases in the middle. The CDR3 has 10 amino acids. The CDR3 here is CASSVREQYF. In DNA form, the CDR3 reads TGTGCCAGCAGTGTGCGCGAGCAGTACTTC. Combining the CDR3 with reference TRBV2 and TRBJ2-7 gives the whole variable domain EPEVTQTPSHQVTQMGQEVILRCVPISNHLYFYWYRQILGQKVEFLVSFYNNEISEKSEIFDDQFSVERPDGSNFTLKIRSTKLEDSAMYFCASSVREQYFGPGTRLTVT.

The chain recombines TRBV19 with TRBJ2-6; TRBD1 agrees at 7 bases. With V trimmed by 6 bases and J by 3 bases, 2 bases remained unmatched. In germline, CDR1 is LNHDA, CDR2 SQIVND (reference sequence). CDR3 length: 14 amino acids. The DNA of the CDR3 is TGTGCCAGTAGCAGGGGGTTTGGGGCCAACGTCCTGACTTTC. Protein product: CASSRGFGANVLTF.

This rearrangement joins TRBV29-1 to TRBJ2-1; 10 bases fit TRBD2. Germline CDR1 is SQVTM and CDR2 is ANQGSEA. V lost 1 base, J lost 8 bases, and 8 bases stayed unmatched. The CDR3 sequence is 15 residues long. In DNA, the CDR3 is TGCAGCGTTGAAGGGACTAGCGGTTTTAGGGATGAGCAGTTCTTC. The encoded protein is CSVEGTSGFRDEQFF.

As to this clone: The same CDR3 also results from other DNA sequences found in this sample. The gene calls are TRBV19 and TRBJ2-7, with 11 bases that match TRBD1. CDR1 is LNHDA, CDR2 SQIVND, per germline (reference sequence). The CDR3 is 13 amino acids. V was pared by 8 bases and J by 3 bases, with 3 bases of the junction left unmatched. The CDR3 loop reads CASSGTGGYEQYF. The CDR3 DNA follows: TGTGCCAGTTCCGGGACAGGGGGCTACGAGCAGTACTTC.

V and J are TRBV5-1 and TRBJ1-1; D perhaps matches TRBD1 (5 bases). Trimming took 2 bases from V and 2 from J, leaving 10 bases between them. Looked up from germline, CDR1 is SGHRS and CDR2 is YFSETQ. CDR3 length: 14 residues. For the CDR3, the DNA is TGCGCCAGCAGCTTCTCAGGGCCAAACACTGAAGCTTTCTTT. Encoded protein: CASSFSGPNTEAFF.

V usage is TRBV5-6 and J usage is TRBJ1-1, with TRBD1 as a possible D gene (6 bases). Between the trimmed V and J ends, which lost 2 bases and 0 bases, there was a span of 17 bases. Germline-derived CDR1 and CDR2 are SGHDT and YYEEEE. The length of the CDR3 is 17 residues. The CDR3 nucleotides read TGTGCCAGCAGCTTAGTTCGATGGGGGCAGATGAACACTGAAGCTTTCTTT. Translated, it gives CASSLVRWGQMNTEAFF.

The chain is built from TRBV25-1 and TRBJ2-7; D is undetermined. Germline-derived CDR1 and CDR2 are MGHDK and SYGVNS. The CDR3 spans 12 residues. V shed 4 bases and J shed 3 bases, with 7 bases lying between them. CDR3 in DNA: TGTGCCAGCAGTGGGCTTAACTACGAGCAGTACTTC. Translated, it gives CASSGLNYEQYF.

The chain recombines TRBV19 with TRBJ2-1, with TRBD2 identical over 8 bases. The J segment lost 5 bases and the V segment lost 5 bases, leaving 8 bases of the junction unmatched. The CDR3 spans 15 residues. Germline V CDR1 and CDR2: LNHDA, SQIVND (reference sequence). The CDR3 DNA reads TGTGCCAGTAGTGCCAGCGGGAGCCTCAACAATGAGCAGTTCTTC. The encoded protein is CASSASGSLNNEQFF.

The genes are TRBV19 and TRBJ2-5, with 8 bases aligning to TRBD2. This CDR3 is built from 15 residues. CDR1 is LNHDA and CDR2 is SQIVND in the germline V gene (reference sequence). J was trimmed by 5 bases and V by 4 bases; bases with no gene match: 9. The CDR3 is CASSTTSGGGETQYF. In DNA form, the CDR3 reads TGTGCCAGTAGTACAACCTCGGGGGGGGGCGAGACCCAGTACTTC.

This clone was seen a single time. The chain uses TRBV7-3 and TRBJ2-6; 7 bases are a match to TRBD2. This CDR3 spans 18 amino acids. V was clipped by 2 bases and J by 1 base; unmatched bases: 8. Germline-derived CDR1 and CDR2 are SGHTA and FQGTGA. CDR3 amino acids: CASSLFSWRESGANVLTF. Here the CDR3 DNA reads TGTGCCAGCAGCTTATTTAGTTGGCGGGAGTCTGGGGCCAACGTCCTGACTTTC.

This clone was recorded a few times. This chain connects TRBV4-3 to TRBJ1-3; D uncertain. Germline V gives CDR1 LGHNA, CDR2 YSLEER. Trimming left V 0 bases short and J 0 bases short, with 6 bases between. The CDR3 spans 15 residues. CDR3 DNA: TGCGCCAGCAGCCAAGATCCAGACTCTGGAAACACCATATATTTT. Translation gives CASSQDPDSGNTIYF.

The genes are TRBV10-3 and TRBJ1-1; D is unresolved. Trimming left V 7 bases short and J 4 bases short, with 13 bases between. Germline V lookup: CDR1 ENHRY, CDR2 SYGVKD. This CDR3 spans 13 amino acids. In nucleotides, the CDR3 is TGTGCCATCAAGGTCCCGCGGGGCACTGAAGCTTTCTTT. Its translation is CAIKVPRGTEAFF.

This chain connects TRBV4-2 to TRBJ1-4; D unresolved. The CDR3 totals 17 residues. From germline, CDR1 is LGHNA and CDR2 YNFKEQ. V was cut by 4 bases and J by 1 base, with 16 bases left in between. The CDR3 is CASSRSGARETNEKLFF. The CDR3 DNA follows: TGTGCCAGCAGCCGGTCGGGCGCCCGGGAAACTAATGAAAAACTGTTTTTT.

This clone appeared a single time. The chain has TRBV5-1 and TRBJ1-4; 10 nucleotides align to TRBD1. The CDR3 totals 15 residues. The germline CDR1 and CDR2 sequences are SGHRS and YFSETQ. The trim removed 4 bases at V and 8 bases at J, leaving 8 bases unmatched. The CDR3, as DNA: TGCGCCAGCAGCCCGGGGGACAGGGGAAACGAAAAACTGTTTTTT. The encoded protein is CASSPGDRGNEKLFF.

The chain joins TRBV1 to TRBJ2-1; the table assigns TRBD2, which was not confirmed against the DNA. TRBV1 is a documented pseudogene. The CDR3 is 18 amino acids. This CDR3 reads CTSSQERLAGVPYNEQFF. The CDR3, as DNA: TGCACCAGCAGCCAAGAGAGGCTAGCGGGAGTACCCTACAATGAGCAGTTCTTC.

In DNA, the CDR3 is TGTGCCAGCAGTGATCTAAGCTCCTATAATTCACCCCTCCACTTT. Translated, it gives CASSDLSSYNSPLHF. The gene calls are TRBV28 and TRBJ1-6, with unresolved D. Germline CDR1 MDHEN, CDR2 SYDVKM. V was shortened by 5 bases and J by 0 bases, with 8 bases between the two germline ends. CDR3 length equals 15 residues.

The genes are TRBV7-2 and TRBJ1-5; no definite D call. V lost 5 bases and J lost 5, with 13 bases in between. The CDR3 has 14 amino acids. Germline CDR1 and CDR2: SGHTA and FQGNSA. CDR3 region: CASSLGQVDQPQHF. CDR3 nucleotides: TGTGCCAGCAGCCTTGGGCAGGTCGATCAGCCCCAGCATTTT.

This chain joins TRBV5-1 and TRBJ2-7; 9 nucleotides match TRBD1. The V gene's germline CDR1 is SGHRS and CDR2 YFSETQ. The CDR3 contains 14 residues. Trimming took 4 bases from V and 5 from J; bases not matched to a gene: 7. The CDR3 nucleotides read TGCGCCAGCAGCCTCCGGGACAGGGACAACGAGCAGTACTTC. Its translation: CASSLRDRDNEQYF. Looking up the rest from reference TRBV5-1 and TRBJ2-7 gives the full variable domain: KAGVTQTPRYLIKTRGQQVTLSCSPISGHRSVSWYQQTPGQGLQFLFEYFSETQRNKGNFPGRFSGRQFSNSRSEMNVSTLELGDSALYLCASSLRDRDNEQYFGPGTRLTVT.